The T cell receptor (beta chain) described here comes from a study of human T cells and chemical hapten exposure. Study-wide points: TCRs at a frequency above 1 in 1000 stayed unchanged with DPC sensitization.

This clonotype was seen a few times. Its specificity is not known. Time point reported: healthy volunteer bleed at 2 weeks. The authors extracted total RNA from unfractionated whole blood. Attachment of unique molecular identifiers to individual cDNA molecules was performed in the library. TCRdb ran MiXCR on the RACE reads and lists one entry per CDR3 protein. The data show over 100,000 distinct CDR3 sequences, 9% to 10% seen once. Looked up from germline, CDR1 is MNHEY and CDR2 is SVGEGT. V lost 2 bases, J lost 8 bases, and 6 bases lay in between. CDR3 length: 11 amino acids. The TCR was taken from a male donor in good health. Some clones in this sample may be carry-over from other donors' samples. Material for sequencing was whole blood. The genes are TRBV6-2 or TRBV6-3 and TRBJ1-2, with D unresolved. In DNA form, the CDR3 reads TGTGCCAGCAGTTACAGCTCGGGCTACACCTTC. Translated, it gives CASSYSSGYTF.